This TCR beta chain was found in a study of T cells after posttransplantation cyclophosphamide. Here immunoSEQ multiplex PCR was the method, and the copy in TCRdb shows in-frame clones only, minus some. The sample lists some 3,500 clones, roughly 68% occurring once. Germline V gene data show CDR1 as MRHNA and CDR2 as SNTAGT. Trimming removed 6 bases at V and 5 bases at J, with 13 bases between. CDR3 length: 14 amino acids. The clonotype comes from a man aged 45-60 years. The V gene is TRBV6-4, the J gene TRBJ2-2; possible D gene TRBD1, 6 bases. Sequenced material: memory CD8+ T cells sorted from blood. The CDR3 loop reads CASRMAGETGELFF. For the CDR3, the DNA is TGTGCCAGCAGGATGGCAGGGGAGACCGGGGAGCTGTTTTTT.